This TCR beta chain originates from a study of T cells after yellow fever vaccination. About the study: Fractions of limited cellularity were prepared by means of SMART-Seq v4 Ultra Low Input.

A note on this clonotype: Its antigen is unknown.

Study observations and caveats: Researchers cautioned that FACS-sorted repertoires could harbor abundant clonotypes contaminating from the bulk population. The study re-detected most primary-vaccination clones after the booster (approximately 96% CD4, 80% to 90% CD8).

This CDR3 contains 15 residues. Trimming took off 11 bases at V and 0 bases at J, with 17 bases between the two ends. Germline V gene lookup returns CDR1 SEHNR and CDR2 FQNEAQ (reference sequence). A single record per CDR3 protein comes from TCRdb applying MiXCR to the 5' RACE reads. The data hold roughly 520,000 distinct CDR3 sequences, with 21% observed a single time. The sample consisted of PBMCs, taken less than 25 days after the first yellow fever vaccination. The chain employs TRBV7-9 and TRBJ2-1; TRBD2 is a possible D gene (7 bases). The sequence was obtained from a man younger than 30 who received the YFV17D yellow fever vaccine. CDR3 sequence reads: CAGVGGPSSYNEQFF. The DNA for the CDR3 is TGTGCCGGTGTCGGGGGGCCTAGCTCCTACAATGAGCAGTTCTTC. The whole variable domain, remainder taken from reference TRBV7-9 and TRBJ2-1, is DTGVSQNPRHKITKRGQNVTFRCDPISEHNRLYWYRQTLGQGPEFLTYFQNEAQLEKSRLLSDRFSAERPKGSFSTLEIQRTEQGDSAMYLCAGVGGPSSYNEQFFGPGTRLTVL.